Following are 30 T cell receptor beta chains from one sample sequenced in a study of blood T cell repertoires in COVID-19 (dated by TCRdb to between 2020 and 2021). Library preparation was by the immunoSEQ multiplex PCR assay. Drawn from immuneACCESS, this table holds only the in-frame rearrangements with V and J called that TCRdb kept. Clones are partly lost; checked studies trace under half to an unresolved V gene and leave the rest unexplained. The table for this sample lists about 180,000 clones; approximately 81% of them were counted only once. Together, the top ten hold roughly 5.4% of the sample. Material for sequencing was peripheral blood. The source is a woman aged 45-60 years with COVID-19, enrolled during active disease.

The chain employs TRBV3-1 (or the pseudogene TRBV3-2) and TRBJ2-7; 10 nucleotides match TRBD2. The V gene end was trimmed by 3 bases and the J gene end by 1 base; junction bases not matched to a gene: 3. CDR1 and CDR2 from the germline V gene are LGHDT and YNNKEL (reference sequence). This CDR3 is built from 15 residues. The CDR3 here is CASSHIAGGSYEQYF. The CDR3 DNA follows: TGTGCCAGCAGCCACATAGCGGGGGGATCCTACGAGCAGTACTTC.

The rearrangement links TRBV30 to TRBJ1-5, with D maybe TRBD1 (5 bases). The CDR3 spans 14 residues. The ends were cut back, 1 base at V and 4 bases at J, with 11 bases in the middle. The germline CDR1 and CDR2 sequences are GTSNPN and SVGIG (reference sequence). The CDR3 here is CAWSATASNQPQHF. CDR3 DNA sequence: TGTGCCTGGAGTGCGACAGCCTCTAATCAGCCCCAGCATTTT.

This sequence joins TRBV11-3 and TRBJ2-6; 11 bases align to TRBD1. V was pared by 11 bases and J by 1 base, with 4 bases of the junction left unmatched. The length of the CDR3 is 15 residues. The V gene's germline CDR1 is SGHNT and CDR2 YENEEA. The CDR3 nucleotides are TGTGCCGCTGGACAGGGGGCTTCTGGGGCCAACGTCCTGACTTTC. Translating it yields CAAGQGASGANVLTF. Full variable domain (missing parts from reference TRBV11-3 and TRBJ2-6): EAGVVQSPRYKIIEKKQPVAFWCNPISGHNTLYWYLQNLGQGPELLIRYENEEAVDDSQLPKDRFSAERLKGVDSTLKIQPAELGDSAVYLCAAGQGASGANVLTFGAGSRLTVL.

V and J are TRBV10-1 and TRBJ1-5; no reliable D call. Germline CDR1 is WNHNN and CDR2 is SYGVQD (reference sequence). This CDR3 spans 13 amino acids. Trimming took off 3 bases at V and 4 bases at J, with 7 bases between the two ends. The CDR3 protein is CASSENRNQPQHF. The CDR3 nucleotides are TGCGCCAGCAGTGAAAACAGAAATCAGCCCCAGCATTTT.

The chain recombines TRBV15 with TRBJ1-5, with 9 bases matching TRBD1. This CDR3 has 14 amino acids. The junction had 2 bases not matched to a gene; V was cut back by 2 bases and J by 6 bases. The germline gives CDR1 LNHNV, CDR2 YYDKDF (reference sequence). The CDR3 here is CATSRPGQGQPQHF. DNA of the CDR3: TGTGCCACCAGCAGACCGGGACAGGGTCAGCCCCAGCATTTT.

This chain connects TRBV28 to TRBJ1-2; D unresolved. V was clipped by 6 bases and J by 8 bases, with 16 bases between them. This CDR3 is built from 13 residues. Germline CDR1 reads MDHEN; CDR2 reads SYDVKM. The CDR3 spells CASRTIGEMGYTF. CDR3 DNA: TGTGCCAGCAGGACTATCGGGGAAATGGGCTACACCTTC.

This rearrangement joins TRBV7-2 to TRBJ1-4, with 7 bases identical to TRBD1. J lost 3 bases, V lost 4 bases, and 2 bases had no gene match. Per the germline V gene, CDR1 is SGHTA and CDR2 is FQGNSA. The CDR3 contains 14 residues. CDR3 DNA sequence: TGTGCCAGCAGCTACCAGGGGGCTAATGAAAAACTGTTTTTT. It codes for CASSYQGANEKLFF.

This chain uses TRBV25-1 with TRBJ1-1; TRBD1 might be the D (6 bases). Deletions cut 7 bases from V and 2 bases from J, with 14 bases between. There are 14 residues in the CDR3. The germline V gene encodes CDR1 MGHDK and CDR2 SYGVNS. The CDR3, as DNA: TGTGCCAGCAAATCCTCGACAGGCAACACTGAAGCTTTCTTT. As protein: CASKSSTGNTEAFF.

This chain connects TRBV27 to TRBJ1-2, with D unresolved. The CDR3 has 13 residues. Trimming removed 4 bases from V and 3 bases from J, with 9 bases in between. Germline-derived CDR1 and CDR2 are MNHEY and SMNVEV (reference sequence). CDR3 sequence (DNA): TGTGCCAGCAGTTCATCCGGGGACTATGGCTACACCTTC. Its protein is CASSSSGDYGYTF.

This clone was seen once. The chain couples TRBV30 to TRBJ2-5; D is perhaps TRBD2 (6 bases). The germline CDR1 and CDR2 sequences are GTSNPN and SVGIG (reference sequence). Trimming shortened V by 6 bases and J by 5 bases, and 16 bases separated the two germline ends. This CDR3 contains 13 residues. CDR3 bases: TGTGCCTGCCGCCCCCTAGCGAGGGAGACCCAGTACTTC. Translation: CACRPLARETQYF.

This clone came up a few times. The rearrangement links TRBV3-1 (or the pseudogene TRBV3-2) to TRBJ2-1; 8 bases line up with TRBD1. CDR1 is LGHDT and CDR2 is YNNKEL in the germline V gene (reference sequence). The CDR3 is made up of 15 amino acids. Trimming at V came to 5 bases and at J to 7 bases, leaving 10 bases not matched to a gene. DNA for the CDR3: TGTGCCAGCAGCTACAGACAGGGGCCGGGTAATGAGCAGTTCTTC. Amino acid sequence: CASSYRQGPGNEQFF.

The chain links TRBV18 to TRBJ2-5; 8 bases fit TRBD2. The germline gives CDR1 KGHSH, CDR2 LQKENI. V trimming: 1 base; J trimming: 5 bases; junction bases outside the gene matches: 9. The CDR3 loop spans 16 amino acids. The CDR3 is CASSPLRGGRSETQYF. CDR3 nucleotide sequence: TGTGCCAGCTCACCACTTCGGGGGGGCCGCAGTGAGACCCAGTACTTC.

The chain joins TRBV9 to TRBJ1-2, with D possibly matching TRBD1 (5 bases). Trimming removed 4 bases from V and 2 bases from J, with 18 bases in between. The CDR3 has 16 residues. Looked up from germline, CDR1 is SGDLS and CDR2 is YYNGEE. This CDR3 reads CASSTRGGTGNYGYTF. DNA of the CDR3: TGTGCCAGCAGCACCCGTGGAGGGACGGGAAACTATGGCTACACCTTC.

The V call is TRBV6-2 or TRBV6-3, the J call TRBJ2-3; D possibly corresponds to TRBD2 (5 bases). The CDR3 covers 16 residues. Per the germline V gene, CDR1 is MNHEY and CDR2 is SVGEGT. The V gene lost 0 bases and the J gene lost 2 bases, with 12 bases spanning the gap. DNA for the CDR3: TGTGCCAGCAGTTACTCGAATCCGCTAGCCACAGATACGCAGTATTTT. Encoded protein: CASSYSNPLATDTQYF.

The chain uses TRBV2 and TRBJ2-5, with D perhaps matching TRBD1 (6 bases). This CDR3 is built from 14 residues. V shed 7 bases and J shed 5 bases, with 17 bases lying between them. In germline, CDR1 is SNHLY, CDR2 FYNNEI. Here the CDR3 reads CASIITTGHETQYF. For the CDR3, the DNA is TGTGCCAGCATTATTACTACAGGGCATGAGACCCAGTACTTC.

The chain's CDR3 is CASSLDQGDTEAFF. Here the CDR3 DNA reads TGTGCCAGCAGTTTAGACCAGGGGGACACTGAAGCTTTCTTT. This chain links TRBV28 with TRBJ1-1; 7 nucleotides line up with TRBD1. The V gene end was trimmed by 2 bases and the J gene end by 3 bases; junction bases not matched to a gene: 3. In germline, CDR1 is MDHEN, CDR2 SYDVKM. The CDR3 extends over 14 amino acids.

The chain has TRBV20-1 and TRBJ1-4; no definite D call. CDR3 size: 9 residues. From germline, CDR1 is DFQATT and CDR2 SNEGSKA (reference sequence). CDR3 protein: CRTYEKLFF. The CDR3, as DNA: TGCAGGACTTATGAAAAACTGTTTTTT.

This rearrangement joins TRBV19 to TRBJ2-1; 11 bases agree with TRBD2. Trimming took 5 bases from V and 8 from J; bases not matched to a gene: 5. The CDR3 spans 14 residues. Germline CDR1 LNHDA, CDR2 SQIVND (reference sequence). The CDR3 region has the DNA TGTGCCAGTAGTGTTCTAGCGGGGGGCGATGAGCAGTTCTTC. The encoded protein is CASSVLAGGDEQFF. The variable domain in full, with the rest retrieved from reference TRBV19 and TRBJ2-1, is DGGITQSPKYLFRKEGQNVTLSCEQNLNHDAMYWYRQDPGQGLRLIYYSQIVNDFQKGDIAEGYSVSREKKESFPLTVTSAQKNPTAFYLCASSVLAGGDEQFFGPGTRLTVL.

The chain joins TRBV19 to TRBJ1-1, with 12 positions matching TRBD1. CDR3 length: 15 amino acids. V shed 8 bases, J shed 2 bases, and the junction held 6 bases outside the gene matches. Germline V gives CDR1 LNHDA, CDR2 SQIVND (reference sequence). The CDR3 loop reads CASAGTGGTNTEAFF. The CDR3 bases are TGTGCCAGTGCCGGGACAGGGGGCACCAACACTGAAGCTTTCTTT.

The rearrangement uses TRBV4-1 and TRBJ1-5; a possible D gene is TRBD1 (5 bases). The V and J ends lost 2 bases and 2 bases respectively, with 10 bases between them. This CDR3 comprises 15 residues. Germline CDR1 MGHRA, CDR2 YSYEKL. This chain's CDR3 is CASSQQGFGNQPQHF. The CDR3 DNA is TGCGCCAGCAGCCAACAGGGTTTCGGCAATCAGCCCCAGCATTTT.

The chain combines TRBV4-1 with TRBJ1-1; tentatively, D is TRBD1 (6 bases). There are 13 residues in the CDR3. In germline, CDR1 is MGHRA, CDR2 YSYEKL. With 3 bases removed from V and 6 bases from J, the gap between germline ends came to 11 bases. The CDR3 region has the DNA TGCGCCAGCAGCCAGTACAGGGTAGCTGAAGCTTTCTTT. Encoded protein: CASSQYRVAEAFF.

The CDR3, as DNA: TGTGCCAGTAGTTCAGACAGGACTGGGGCCAACGTCCTGACTTTC. This translates into CASSSDRTGANVLTF. The chain joins TRBV19 to TRBJ2-6; D may be TRBD1 (6 bases). The CDR3 is 15 amino acids. CDR1 LNHDA and CDR2 SQIVND come from the germline V gene (reference sequence). Trimming cost V 5 bases and J 2 bases, with 10 bases left between them.

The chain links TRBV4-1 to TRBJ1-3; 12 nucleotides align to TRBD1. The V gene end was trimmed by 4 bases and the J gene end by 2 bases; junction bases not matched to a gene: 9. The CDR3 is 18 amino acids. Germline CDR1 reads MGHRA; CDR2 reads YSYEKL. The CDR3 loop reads CASSRIPGQGATGNTIYF. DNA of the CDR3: TGCGCCAGCAGCCGAATCCCGGGACAGGGGGCAACTGGAAACACCATATATTTT.

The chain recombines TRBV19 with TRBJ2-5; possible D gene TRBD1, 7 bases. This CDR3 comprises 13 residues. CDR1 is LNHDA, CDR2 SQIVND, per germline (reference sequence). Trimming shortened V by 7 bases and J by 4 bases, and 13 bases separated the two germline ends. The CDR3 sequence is CASNQGGRETQYF. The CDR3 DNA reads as TGTGCCAGTAATCAGGGGGGCAGAGAGACCCAGTACTTC.

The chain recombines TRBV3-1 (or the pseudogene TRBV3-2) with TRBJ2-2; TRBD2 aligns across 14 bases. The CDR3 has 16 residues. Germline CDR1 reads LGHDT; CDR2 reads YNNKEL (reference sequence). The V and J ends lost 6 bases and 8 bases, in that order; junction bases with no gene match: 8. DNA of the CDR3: TGTGCCAGCAGTCTGACTAGCGGGGGGGCCTCTGGGGAGCTGTTTTTT. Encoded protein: CASSLTSGGASGELFF.

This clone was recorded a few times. The CDR3 DNA reads as TGTGCCAGCAGCCAAGATCTTGGGCAGGGGAGAACCCTCCACTTT. It encodes CASSQDLGQGRTLHF. The J gene is TRBJ1-6, the V gene TRBV4-2; a weak D match, TRBD1 (6 bases). The V gene's germline CDR1 is LGHNA and CDR2 YNFKEQ. CDR3 length equals 15 residues. V lost 0 bases to trimming and J lost 14 bases, with 17 bases between them.

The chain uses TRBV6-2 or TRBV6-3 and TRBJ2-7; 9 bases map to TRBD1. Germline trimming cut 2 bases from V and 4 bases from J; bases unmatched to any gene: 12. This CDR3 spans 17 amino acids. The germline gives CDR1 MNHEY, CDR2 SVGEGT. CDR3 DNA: TGTGCCAGCAGTTACCCCACCCAAACAGGGGGCGTATACGAGCAGTACTTC. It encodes CASSYPTQTGGVYEQYF.

For the CDR3, the DNA is TGTGCCAGTAGTGTATCCGGGACAGGGGGCTGGGAGCCCCAGCATTTT. Protein: CASSVSGTGGWEPQHF. The V gene is TRBV19, the J gene TRBJ1-5; 12 positions agree with TRBD1. The CDR3 contains 16 residues. V trimming: 5 bases; J trimming: 8 bases; junction bases outside the gene matches: 10. CDR1 is LNHDA and CDR2 is SQIVND in the germline V gene (reference sequence).

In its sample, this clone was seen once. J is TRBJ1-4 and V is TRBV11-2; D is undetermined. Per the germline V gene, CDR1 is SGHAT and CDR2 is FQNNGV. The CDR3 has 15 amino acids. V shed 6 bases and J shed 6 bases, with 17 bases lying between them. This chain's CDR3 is CASRHKTGWHEKLFF. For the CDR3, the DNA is TGTGCCAGCAGACACAAGACGGGGTGGCATGAAAAACTGTTTTTT.

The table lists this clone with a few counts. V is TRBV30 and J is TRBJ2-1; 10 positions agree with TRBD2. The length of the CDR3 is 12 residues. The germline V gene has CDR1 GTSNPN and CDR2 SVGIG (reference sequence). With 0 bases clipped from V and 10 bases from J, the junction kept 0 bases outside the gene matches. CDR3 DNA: TGTGCCTGGAGTGTACTAGCGGGGGAGCAGTTCTTC. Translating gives CAWSVLAGEQFF.